A selection of T cell receptor beta chains follows, all from one sample in a study of cytomegalovirus exposure and HLA in healthy donors. The assay was immunoSEQ multiplex PCR, and TCRdb's table has in-frame clones only and misses some. The table records 75,000 or so clones, 66% of them present only once. Sequencing was carried out using PBMCs. The receptors derive from a man aged 40-49 years in good health and CMV-seropositive. CDR3s include the opening cysteine and the closing phenylalanine or tryptophan. The D gene is left open where the match is weak. Size is omitted from some rows. Given values are once, few, many or a class for expanded clones.

TRBV4-3	TRBD1	TRBJ1-5	-	CASSQDQVGGGQPQHF	TGCGCCAGCAGCCAAGATCAAGTAGGGGGCGGTCAGCCCCAGCATTTT
TRBV9	TRBD2	TRBJ2-5	-	CASSVSGGTQETQYF	TGTGCCAGCAGCGTAAGCGGGGGGACTCAAGAGACCCAGTACTTC
TRBV5-1	TRBD1	TRBJ1-5	-	CASSRTGGNQPQHF	TGCGCCAGCAGCAGGACAGGGGGCAATCAGCCCCAGCATTTT
TRBV28	TRBD1	TRBJ1-5	-	CASSVRGLGQPQHF	TGTGCCAGCAGCGTCAGGGGGCTGGGACAGCCCCAGCATTTT
TRBV9	TRBD2	TRBJ2-1	few	CASSVDPVMAGVGNEQFF	TGTGCCAGCAGCGTAGATCCCGTGATGGCGGGGGTCGGGAATGAGCAGTTCTTC
TRBV4-1	TRBD1	TRBJ2-7	-	CASSSLRGLDEQYF	TGCGCCAGCAGTTCCCTTAGGGGGCTGGACGAGCAGTACTTC
TRBV5-1	TRBD1	TRBJ1-2	-	CASSPWTGDGYTF	TGCGCCAGCAGCCCCTGGACAGGAGATGGCTACACCTTC
TRBV6-5	TRBD2	TRBJ2-7	-	CASSYSALAGSYEQYF	TGTGCCAGCAGTTACTCGGCTCTAGCGGGGTCCTACGAGCAGTACTTC
TRBV28	TRBD1	TRBJ1-3	few	CASSPGGSGNTIYF	TGTGCCAGCAGCCCAGGGGGCTCTGGAAACACCATATATTTT
TRBV2	-	TRBJ1-2	-	CASSELASDYGYTF	TGTGCCAGCAGTGAATTAGCTTCTGACTATGGCTACACCTTC
TRBV19	TRBD1	TRBJ1-5	-	CASIDLGQGSNQPQHF	TGTGCCAGTATCGACTTGGGACAGGGGTCCAATCAGCCCCAGCATTTT
TRBV5-6	-	TRBJ1-2	-	CASSLGAGGHGYTF	TGTGCCAGCAGCTTGGGGGCTGGAGGGCATGGCTACACCTTC
TRBV1	-	TRBJ2-5	-	CTSSQEGPATSFETQYF	TGCACCAGCAGCCAAGAAGGACCCGCGACTAGCTTTGAGACCCAGTACTTC
TRBV11-3	-	TRBJ2-7	-	CASSQRGRGAYEQYF	TGTGCCAGCAGTCAGAGGGGGAGGGGGGCATACGAGCAGTACTTC
TRBV2	-	TRBJ1-1	-	CASSEVEDSEAFF	TGTGCCAGCAGTGAAGTGGAAGACAGTGAAGCTTTCTTT
TRBV7-2	TRBD1	TRBJ2-7	few	CASSLVPSNWDRGYEQYF	TGTGCCAGCAGCTTAGTCCCTAGTAACTGGGACAGGGGCTACGAGCAGTACTTC
TRBV5-6	TRBD1	TRBJ2-3	few	CASRGTDTTDTQYF	TGTGCCAGCAGGGGGACAGATACCACAGATACGCAGTATTTT
TRBV6-6	-	TRBJ2-7	few	CASSSQTYEQYF	TGTGCCAGCAGTTCACAGACCTACGAGCAGTACTTC
TRBV28	-	TRBJ2-1	-	CASSLGTGQFF	TGTGCCAGCAGTTTAGGAACGGGACAGTTCTTC
TRBV27	TRBD2	TRBJ2-7	-	CASSVRTGGPYEQYF	TGTGCCAGCAGTGTTCGTACGGGGGGTCCTTACGAGCAGTACTTC
TRBV7-2	-	TRBJ2-1	-	CASSLGVTTYNEQFF	TGTGCCAGCAGCCTCGGGGTAACGACCTACAATGAGCAGTTCTTC
TRBV10-3	-	TRBJ1-2	-	CATMDSIYGYTF	TGTGCCACAATGGACAGTATCTATGGCTACACCTTC
TRBV2	-	TRBJ2-6	-	CASNKLTSRANVLTF	TGTGCCAGCAATAAGCTAACCTCTAGGGCCAACGTCCTGACTTTC
TRBV9	TRBD1	TRBJ1-2	-	CASSVDTGGRNNYGYTF	TGTGCCAGCAGCGTAGATACAGGGGGCAGAAATAACTATGGCTACACCTTC
TRBV4-2	-	TRBJ1-6	-	CASSQDQVGRGRSPLHF	TGTGCCAGCAGCCAAGATCAGGTCGGCAGGGGAAGATCACCCCTCCACTTT
TRBV6-5	-	TRBJ2-2	-	CASSYSSLGELFF	TGTGCCAGCAGTTACTCGTCGCTAGGGGAGCTGTTTTTT
TRBV6-1	-	TRBJ1-5	-	CASTPLSIDQPQHF	TGTGCCAGCACTCCGCTCTCTATCGATCAGCCCCAGCATTTT
TRBV18	-	TRBJ1-5	-	CASSPALNQPQHF	TGTGCCAGCTCACCAGCGTTGAATCAGCCCCAGCATTTT
TRBV7-2	-	TRBJ2-3	-	CASSPKLPTDTQYF	TGTGCCAGCAGTCCAAAGCTCCCTACAGATACGCAGTATTTT
TRBV29-1	-	TRBJ1-1	few	CSVSRRENTEAFF	TGCAGCGTATCCCGACGGGAGAACACTGAAGCTTTCTTT
TRBV27	-	TRBJ2-1	-	CASSLDQGYNEQFF	TGTGCCAGCAGTTTGGATCAGGGTTACAATGAGCAGTTCTTC
TRBV6-6	-	TRBJ1-1	-	CASSDETVVEAFF	TGTGCCAGCAGTGACGAGACTGTCGTTGAAGCTTTCTTT
TRBV5-1	-	TRBJ1-1	-	CASSWGGREPEAFF	TGCGCCAGCAGCTGGGGTGGGAGGGAACCTGAAGCTTTCTTT
TRBV7-9	TRBD1	TRBJ2-7	-	CASSFPRGTGNLEQYF	TGTGCCAGCAGCTTCCCTAGGGGGACAGGGAATTTGGAGCAGTACTTC
TRBV29-1	-	TRBJ1-4	once	CSVATDPATNEKLFF	TGCAGCGTGGCGACAGATCCTGCAACTAATGAAAAACTGTTTTTT
TRBV28	-	TRBJ2-7	once	CASSQYEQYF	TGTGCCAGCAGCCAGTACGAGCAGTACTTC
TRBV6-5	-	TRBJ1-2	-	CASSYLAGHTPGYTF	TGTGCCAGCAGTTACTTAGCGGGACATACCCCGGGCTACACCTTC
TRBV6-1	-	TRBJ2-2	-	CASSVARGTGELFF	TGTGCCAGCAGTGTAGCGAGGGGGACCGGGGAGCTGTTTTTT
TRBV2	TRBD1	TRBJ1-5	few	CASRDREVQPQHF	TGTGCCAGCAGAGACAGGGAAGTTCAGCCCCAGCATTTT
TRBV29-1	-	TRBJ2-7	-	CSVRGKNYEQYF	TGCAGCGTTCGGGGGAAGAACTACGAGCAGTACTTC
TRBV7-2	-	TRBJ1-2	-	CASSLGRATDHAGGYTF	TGTGCCAGCAGCTTAGGGCGGGCTACAGACCATGCCGGTGGCTACACCTTC